This TCR beta chain was obtained from a study of CD8+ T cells in alopecia areata. TCR sequencing used cDNA made by reverse transcription of extracted RNA. TCRdb's copy holds only in-frame clones and misses some; the assay was immunoSEQ multiplex PCR. The profile covers about 200,000 clones, with 45% to 70% appearing a single time and around 5% taken by the ten largest. Between the trimmed V and J ends, which lost 7 bases and 4 bases, there was a span of 14 bases. Germline CDR1 GTSNPN, CDR2 SVGIG (reference sequence). CDR3 length: 12 amino acids. The source of this sequence is a human donor in good health. The sample was CD8+ T cells sorted from blood. The chain is built from TRBV30 and TRBJ2-7, with unresolved D. The CDR3 reads CAYSRDPYEQYF. CDR3 DNA: TGTGCCTACTCTAGAGATCCTTACGAGCAGTACTTC.